This is a list of T cell receptor beta chains from one sample in a study of shared clonotypes between healthy human individuals. TCRdb keeps only in-frame clones here, not all; method: immunoSEQ multiplex PCR. The table has over 2 million clones, roughly 92% seen once. Sequences were obtained from naive CD4+ T cells from PBMCs. These TCRs come from a man in his late teens or twenties in good health. Some clones in this sample may be carry-over from other donors' samples. Each CDR3 is given with its conserved first and last residue. A D gene is named only where the DNA matches it firmly. Clone size appears in some rows only: once, few, many, or a class for an expanded clone.

j_call d_call clone_size v_call cdr3_aa cdr3_nt
TRBJ2-7 NA NA TRBV15 CATSRSNSPYEQYF TGTGCCACCAGCAGATCAAACAGCCCCTACGAGCAGTACTTC
TRBJ2-7 TRBD2 NA TRBV10-2 CASSDISGRTYEQYF TGCGCCAGCAGTGATATTAGCGGGAGAACTTACGAGCAGTACTTC
TRBJ2-7 NA NA TRBV7-2 CASSLGGTGSYEQYF TGTGCCAGCAGCTTAGGCGGGACTGGGAGCTACGAGCAGTACTTC
TRBJ2-1 NA NA TRBV7-3 CASSLQGGSYNEQFF TGTGCCAGCAGCCTACAAGGAGGTTCCTACAATGAGCAGTTCTTC
TRBJ2-5 NA NA TRBV6-5 CASSYSSGRETQYF TGTGCCAGCAGTTACTCGTCGGGTAGGGAGACCCAGTACTTC
TRBJ1-1 NA few TRBV6-5 CASSEGGTREREAFF TGTGCCAGCTCCGAAGGGGGAACAAGGGAAAGGGAAGCTTTCTTT
TRBJ2-5 NA NA TRBV18 CASSPQQGSETQYF TGTGCCAGCTCACCCCAACAGGGAAGCGAGACCCAGTACTTC
TRBJ1-6 NA NA TRBV4-3 CASSQGRVDSPLHF TGCGCCAGCAGCCAAGGCAGGGTCGATTCACCCCTCCACTTT
TRBJ2-5 TRBD1 NA TRBV9 CASSERTGGFQETQYF TGTGCCAGCAGCGAAAGGACAGGGGGCTTTCAGGAGACCCAGTACTTC
TRBJ2-5 NA once TRBV19 CASSRLGGIGETQYF TGTGCCAGTAGTAGACTAGGGGGGATCGGGGAGACCCAGTACTTC
TRBJ2-1 NA NA TRBV7-3 CASSLDSSSYNEQFF TGTGCCAGCAGCTTAGACTCAAGCTCCTACAATGAGCAGTTCTTC
TRBJ1-3 NA NA TRBV5-1 CASSLATGGNTIYF TGCGCCAGCAGCTTGGCCACAGGGGGAAACACCATATATTTT
TRBJ2-7 NA NA TRBV6-1 CASSEAPMGVRYEQYF TGTGCCAGCAGTGAAGCCCCGATGGGAGTTCGATACGAGCAGTACTTC
TRBJ2-7 NA NA TRBV25-1 CASNKDTNEQYF TGTGCCAGCAACAAGGACACCAACGAGCAGTACTTC
TRBJ1-6 NA NA TRBV11-2 CASSLEDSPLHF TGTGCCAGCAGCTTAGAAGATTCACCCCTCCACTTT
TRBJ1-2 NA NA TRBV30 CAWSVQAGGHYGYTF TGTGCCTGGAGTGTACAGGCAGGAGGACACTATGGCTACACCTTC
TRBJ2-5 NA NA TRBV7-2 CASSARIQETQYF TGTGCCAGCAGCGCGCGGATCCAAGAGACCCAGTACTTC
TRBJ2-6 TRBD2 NA TRBV28 CASSSGLAGSGANVLTF TGTGCCAGCAGTTCGGGACTAGCGGGCTCTGGGGCCAACGTCCTGACTTTC
TRBJ1-6 NA once TRBV9 CASSGGTLNSPLHF TGTGCCAGCAGCGGCGGGACATTAAATTCACCCCTCCACTTT
TRBJ1-1 NA NA TRBV19 CASGQRVNTEAFF TGTGCCAGTGGACAGAGAGTGAACACTGAAGCTTTCTTT
TRBJ2-3 NA NA TRBV11-2 CASSLYGTSDTQYF TGTGCCAGCAGCTTGTACGGGACCTCGGATACGCAGTATTTT
TRBJ1-1 TRBD1 NA TRBV28 CASRIPWTGEMAEAFF TGTGCCAGCAGAATACCCTGGACAGGGGAAATGGCTGAAGCTTTCTTT